The 26 T cell receptor beta chains below all came from one sample that was sequenced in a study of T cells in localized non-small cell lung cancer. Generated by immunoSEQ multiplex PCR, the TCRdb table keeps only in-frame clones and is missing some. In the table there are roughly 77,000 clones, 88% of which are singletons. Sequenced material: peripheral blood, taken before any cancer treatment. These receptors originate from a woman aged 40 to 75 with stage I squamous cell lung carcinoma.

V and J are TRBV25-1 and TRBJ1-2; D gene uncertain. The CDR3 is 13 amino acids. The V gene's germline CDR1 is MGHDK and CDR2 SYGVNS. The germline V and J ends were trimmed by 1 base and 2 bases, with 5 bases remaining between them. CDR3 sequence: CASSELNNYGYTF. CDR3 sequence (DNA): TGTGCCAGCAGTGAATTGAACAACTATGGCTACACCTTC.

The rearrangement links TRBV14 to TRBJ1-2; perhaps TRBD1 as D (5 bases). CDR1 is SGHDN, CDR2 FVKESK, per germline. The CDR3 consists of 12 residues. The ends were cut back, 1 base at V and 9 bases at J, with 9 bases in the middle. CDR3 nucleotides: TGTGCCAGCAGCCAAGGGGGGTACCGCTACACCTTC. Translating it yields CASSQGGYRYTF.

The chain couples TRBV11-2 to TRBJ1-6, with D uncertain. V was trimmed by 10 bases and J by 5 bases, leaving 6 bases between them. The CDR3 sequence is 11 residues long. Germline CDR1 is SGHAT and CDR2 is FQNNGV. The CDR3 protein is CATGDNSPLHF. The DNA for the CDR3 is TGTGCCACCGGAGATAATTCACCCCTCCACTTT. Drawing the rest from reference TRBV11-2 and TRBJ1-6, the complete variable domain is EAGVAQSPRYKIIEKRQSVAFWCNPISGHATLYWYQQILGQGPKLLIQFQNNGVVDDSQLPKDRFSAERLKGVDSTLKIQPAKLEDSAVYLCATGDNSPLHFGNGTRLTVT.

This chain joins TRBV7-8 and TRBJ2-7; D ambiguous. The CDR3 runs 12 residues. Deletions cut 3 bases from V and 6 bases from J, with 9 bases between. CDR1 is SGHVS and CDR2 is FQNEAQ in the germline V gene. This CDR3 reads CASSFSYTEQYF. The CDR3 DNA sequence: TGTGCCAGCAGCTTCTCTTACACCGAGCAGTACTTC.

This chain joins TRBV7-8 and TRBJ2-3, with TRBD2 matching 9 bases. V lost 2 bases to trimming and J lost 0 bases; unmatched junction nucleotides: 3. The germline V gene encodes CDR1 SGHVS and CDR2 FQNEAQ. The CDR3 sequence is 16 residues long. The CDR3 is CASSLRLAGSTDTQYF. The DNA for the CDR3 is TGTGCCAGCAGCTTACGCCTAGCGGGGAGCACAGATACGCAGTATTTT.

V and J are TRBV13 and TRBJ2-5; 9 nucleotides agree with TRBD1. Germline V gene data show CDR1 as PRHDT and CDR2 as FYEKMQ (reference sequence). CDR3 size: 15 residues. The junction had 5 bases not matched to a gene; V was cut back by 4 bases and J by 2 bases. The CDR3 here is CASSSSDRGQETQYF. CDR3 nucleotides: TGTGCCAGCAGCTCCTCGGACAGGGGACAAGAGACCCAGTACTTC.

This clone is deemed large (0.1 to 1%). The chain employs TRBV7-9 and TRBJ1-2; maybe TRBD1 (5 bases). The V end was cut by 1 base, the J end by 4 bases, with 13 bases between. Germline CDR1 reads SEHNR; CDR2 reads FQNEAQ (reference sequence). The CDR3 has 15 residues. This CDR3 reads CASSLDEGFLYGYTF. The CDR3 DNA sequence: TGTGCCAGCAGCTTAGATGAGGGGTTCCTCTATGGCTACACCTTC. Full variable domain (remainder filled in from reference TRBV7-9 and TRBJ1-2): DTGVSQNPRHKITKRGQNVTFRCDPISEHNRLYWYRQTLGQGPEFLTYFQNEAQLEKSRLLSDRFSAERPKGSFSTLEIQRTEQGDSAMYLCASSLDEGFLYGYTFGSGTRLTVV.

This sequence joins TRBV2 and TRBJ2-5, with 7 bases fitting TRBD2. Germline trimming cut 3 bases from V and 4 bases from J; bases unmatched to any gene: 8. The CDR3 loop spans 15 amino acids. Germline V lookup: CDR1 SNHLY, CDR2 FYNNEI. The CDR3 reads CASSDRDYARETQYF. Written as DNA, the CDR3 is TGTGCCAGCAGTGACCGGGACTACGCACGAGAGACCCAGTACTTC.

The chain joins TRBV6-1 to TRBJ2-5; TRBD1 might be the D (6 bases). The V gene's germline CDR1 is MNHNS and CDR2 SASEGT. The CDR3 spans 13 residues. V was trimmed by 6 bases and J by 5 bases, leaving 13 bases between them. This CDR3 is CASRVGQLETQYF. The CDR3 region has the DNA TGTGCCAGCAGGGTTGGACAGTTGGAGACCCAGTACTTC.

This clone was seen once. The chain uses TRBV9 and TRBJ1-4; possibly TRBD1 for D (6 bases). Trimming removed 0 bases at V and 8 bases at J, with 17 bases between. CDR3 length: 16 residues. The germline gives CDR1 SGDLS, CDR2 YYNGEE. The CDR3 loop is CASSVGYRAVGEKLFF. Written as DNA, the CDR3 is TGTGCCAGCAGCGTAGGATACAGGGCGGTAGGCGAAAAACTGTTTTTT. The complete variable domain, with remaining parts taken from reference TRBV9 and TRBJ1-4, reads DSGVTQTPKHLITATGQRVTLRCSPRSGDLSVYWYQQSLDQGLQFLIQYYNGEERAKGNILERFSAQQFPDLHSELNLSSLELGDSALYFCASSVGYRAVGEKLFFGSGTQLSVL.

This chain uses TRBV6-1 with TRBJ2-7; D is unclear. This CDR3 is 13 amino acids long. The V gene lost 4 bases and the J gene lost 0 bases, with 7 bases spanning the gap. Per the germline V gene, CDR1 is MNHNS and CDR2 is SASEGT. The CDR3 loop is CASSAGSSYEQYF. Written as DNA, the CDR3 is TGTGCCAGCAGTGCAGGAAGCTCCTACGAGCAGTACTTC.

This chain joins TRBV5-4 and TRBJ1-1; D is unclear. V lost 1 base to trimming and J lost 2 bases, with 9 bases between them. Looked up from germline, CDR1 is SGHNT and CDR2 is YYREEE (reference sequence). This CDR3 spans 14 amino acids. In DNA, the CDR3 is TGTGCCAGCAGCTTGACCGTGCGTAACACTGAAGCTTTCTTT. Translated: CASSLTVRNTEAFF.

In DNA form, the CDR3 reads TGTGCCAGCAGCTTGGCCTCGGGGACTAGCGGAGGAGATACGCAGTATTTT. It codes for CASSLASGTSGGDTQYF. V and J are TRBV5-4 and TRBJ2-3; 11 nucleotides match TRBD2. The CDR3 contains 17 residues. CDR1 is SGHNT and CDR2 is YYREEE in the germline V gene (reference sequence). V lost 0 bases to trimming and J lost 5 bases; unmatched junction nucleotides: 8.

This clone came up once. The rearrangement links TRBV7-9 to TRBJ1-1; the D gene is possibly TRBD1 (6 bases). CDR3 length equals 15 residues. Germline V gene lookup returns CDR1 SEHNR and CDR2 FQNEAQ (reference sequence). Trimming removed 4 bases from V and 0 bases from J, with 12 bases in between. CDR3 sequence (DNA): TGTGCCAGCAGCTGGGTTGGACAGATGAACACTGAAGCTTTCTTT. Amino acids: CASSWVGQMNTEAFF.

V and J are TRBV30 and TRBJ1-2, with 9 bases that match TRBD1. Germline V CDR1 and CDR2: GTSNPN, SVGIG (reference sequence). The CDR3 has 15 residues. V trimming: 4 bases; J trimming: 5 bases; junction bases outside the gene matches: 11. This CDR3 is CAWNLGTGNRYGYTF. CDR3 nucleotide sequence: TGTGCCTGGAACCTCGGGACAGGGAATAGGTATGGCTACACCTTC.

This rearrangement joins TRBV21-1 to TRBJ1-1; the D segment call TRBD1 is taken from the table without a DNA check. TRBV21-1 is an annotated pseudogene. This CDR3 region has 16 residues. This CDR3 reads CASSKRVNRGGTEAFF. DNA of the CDR3: TGTGCCAGCAGCAAAAGGGTCAACAGGGGGGGGACTGAAGCTTTCTTT.

V usage is TRBV5-1 and J usage is TRBJ1-2, with 10 bases identical to TRBD1. With 3 bases clipped from V and 5 bases from J, the junction kept 7 bases outside the gene matches. Per the germline V gene, CDR1 is SGHRS and CDR2 is YFSETQ. The CDR3 is made up of 15 amino acids. The CDR3 region has the DNA TGCGCCAGCAGCTACTCCGGGACAGGGGCTTATGGCTACACCTTC. Translation gives CASSYSGTGAYGYTF.

The chain has TRBV19 and TRBJ1-5; D is unresolved. V was cut by 3 bases and J by 8 bases, with 11 bases left in between. Germline CDR1 reads LNHDA; CDR2 reads SQIVND (reference sequence). The CDR3 loop spans 13 amino acids. Here the CDR3 reads CASSINVEEPQHF. CDR3 coding DNA: TGTGCCAGTAGTATTAATGTGGAGGAGCCCCAGCATTTT. The variable domain in full, completed from reference TRBV19 and TRBJ1-5, reads DGGITQSPKYLFRKEGQNVTLSCEQNLNHDAMYWYRQDPGQGLRLIYYSQIVNDFQKGDIAEGYSVSREKKESFPLTVTSAQKNPTAFYLCASSINVEEPQHFGDGTRLSIL.

The chain carries TRBV29-1 and TRBJ1-1, with D possibly matching TRBD1 (6 bases). Trimming took off 7 bases at V and 1 base at J, with 10 bases between the two ends. The V gene's germline CDR1 is SQVTM and CDR2 ANQGSEA. The CDR3 has 12 amino acids. The CDR3 DNA follows: TGCAGCGCTGGACAGAGGAACACTGAAGCTTTCTTT. Encoded protein: CSAGQRNTEAFF.

To note about this clone: The sample carries other DNA sequences with the same CDR3. The rearrangement links TRBV9 to TRBJ1-5; 8 nucleotides align to TRBD1. The junction had 3 bases not matched to a gene; V was cut back by 3 bases and J by 1 base. The CDR3 is 15 residues long. Per the germline V gene, CDR1 is SGDLS and CDR2 is YYNGEE. CDR3 in DNA: TGTGCCAGCAGCGCGACAGGGGTGAGCAATCAGCCCCAGCATTTT. Its translation: CASSATGVSNQPQHF. Supplemented by reference TRBV9 and TRBJ1-5, the full variable domain reads DSGVTQTPKHLITATGQRVTLRCSPRSGDLSVYWYQQSLDQGLQFLIQYYNGEERAKGNILERFSAQQFPDLHSELNLSSLELGDSALYFCASSATGVSNQPQHFGDGTRLSIL.

The gene calls are TRBV6-1 and TRBJ1-3; D is unresolved. Trimming pared 6 bases from V and 7 bases from J, leaving 19 bases between. The CDR3 loop spans 15 amino acids. In germline, CDR1 is MNHNS, CDR2 SASEGT. The CDR3 coding sequence is TGTGCCAGCAGCGATGACACACCCGGGCCGAACACCATATATTTT. Protein product: CASSDDTPGPNTIYF.

The rearrangement joins TRBV14 to TRBJ1-1; TRBD1 is a possible D gene (5 bases). Germline-derived CDR1 and CDR2 are SGHDN and FVKESK. Trimming left V 0 bases short and J 10 bases short, with 9 bases between. This CDR3 is 12 amino acids long. CDR3 region: CASSQDRGAAFF. Here the CDR3 DNA reads TGTGCCAGCAGCCAAGATCGGGGCGCAGCTTTCTTT.

The chain combines TRBV11-2 with TRBJ2-7; possibly TRBD1 for D (5 bases). The CDR3 totals 18 residues. Trimming removed 6 bases at V and 1 base at J, with 25 bases between. Germline CDR1 and CDR2: SGHAT and FQNNGV. The CDR3 bases are TGTGCCAGCAGTCCCATTCGCAGGGAAAGGAAAGGTTCCTACGAGCAGTACTTC. Translation gives CASSPIRRERKGSYEQYF.

The chain links TRBV19 to TRBJ2-4, with TRBD2 matching over 16 bases. The CDR3 contains 19 residues. Germline V gene data show CDR1 as LNHDA and CDR2 as SQIVND (reference sequence). Losses at the gene ends were 4 bases for V and 6 bases for J; bases not matched to a gene: 12. The CDR3 DNA follows: TGTGCCAGTAGTACCAGTCCCGGGACTAGCGGGGGGGCCTTAAACATTCAGTACTTC. Translation gives CASSTSPGTSGGALNIQYF. The full variable domain, with the rest looked up from reference TRBV19 and TRBJ2-4, is DGGITQSPKYLFRKEGQNVTLSCEQNLNHDAMYWYRQDPGQGLRLIYYSQIVNDFQKGDIAEGYSVSREKKESFPLTVTSAQKNPTAFYLCASSTSPGTSGGALNIQYFGAGTRLSVL.

The CDR3 spells CASSELTQETQYF. In nucleotides, the CDR3 is TGTGCCAGCAGTGAACTTACCCAAGAGACCCAGTACTTC. The chain employs TRBV2 and TRBJ2-5; no reliable D call. V was trimmed by 2 bases and J by 1 base, leaving 5 bases between them. Germline CDR1 reads SNHLY; CDR2 reads FYNNEI. This CDR3 is 13 amino acids long.

V is TRBV15 and J is TRBJ2-1; TRBD2 matches at 7 bases. CDR1 is LNHNV, CDR2 YYDKDF, per germline (reference sequence). This CDR3 region has 16 residues. J lost 0 bases, V lost 4 bases, and 6 bases had no gene match. This chain's CDR3 is CATSIGGLNSYNEQFF. DNA of the CDR3: TGTGCCACCAGCATCGGGGGACTAAACTCCTACAATGAGCAGTTCTTC.